This entry describes one TCR beta chain. Its target is unknown. This sample was included in a study of T cells in localized non-small cell lung cancer. Study-wide points: Of the top 100 tumor clones, median approximately 50 were in adjacent lung, approximately 28 among its top 100. T cell clonality was highest in uninvolved adjacent lung, above tumor.

Method: immunoSEQ multiplex PCR; TCRdb's copy keeps in-frame clones and lacks some. The sample comprises approximately 11,000 clones, 82% of which are singletons, and 20% rests with the top ten. The source was peripheral blood mononuclear cells, collected before any cancer treatment. The clonotype comes from a female donor of 60 years or more with stage II lung adenocarcinoma.

This chain's CDR3 is CASSFLGQSTDTQYF. CDR3 in DNA: TGTGCCAGCAGTTTTTTGGGCCAAAGCACAGATACGCAGTATTTT. This sequence joins TRBV27 and TRBJ2-3; D not resolved. The ends were cut back, 3 bases at V and 0 bases at J, with 10 bases in the middle. There are 15 residues in the CDR3. Germline assignment: CDR1 MNHEY and CDR2 SMNVEV (reference sequence).